The clone carrying this TCR beta chain appeared a few times. Its antigen remains unknown. cDNA synthesis used the whole RNA isolate, giving expressed TCRB sequences. The assay was immunoSEQ multiplex PCR, and TCRdb's table has in-frame clones only and misses some. This table has a few hundred thousand clones, roughly an eighth appearing once. The sample originates from a study of beta chain features in type 1 diabetes. Across the study: Healthy donors and patients showed comparable age, gender and cell yields. The study, taken as a whole, reports: Naive, central memory and Treg TCRB repertoires appeared more alike in patients than in healthy donors. Moderate but significant shortening of TCRB CDR3s was recorded in all four CD4+ subsets from Type 1 diabetes patients.

The collection from each donor was one heparinised blood draw averaging roughly 110 mL. Sorted CD4+ subsets: naive, central memory, regulatory, stem cell-like memory (CD45RO/CCR7/CD25/CD127/CD95/CD27 panel). V was clipped by 5 bases and J by 8 bases, with 12 bases between them. Germline V gene data show CDR1 as MNHNY and CDR2 as SVGAGI (reference sequence). The CDR3 covers 12 residues. The sequence came from a man younger than 40 with type 1 diabetes. Sequencing input: naive CD4+ T cells from blood. The rearrangement uses TRBV6-6 and TRBJ1-2; a weak D match, TRBD1 (6 bases). The CDR3 nucleotides read TGTGCCAGCAGTCACGGGGGGCAAGGCTACACCTTC. Amino acids: CASSHGGQGYTF.